Below, 29 T cell receptor beta chains from the same sample are listed, as sequenced in a study of blood T cells in healthy people across ages. A second about 7 to 12 cycle PCR used barcoded and J-beta primers. TCRdb fed the 5' RACE reads into MiXCR, producing one record per CDR3 protein. Found here are some 730,000 distinct CDR3 sequences, 22% of them singletons; the top ten hold roughly a fifth. Sequenced input: blood. Every receptor here comes from a man aged 65-85 years in good health.

The chain combines TRBV25-1 with TRBJ1-2, with a possible D match to TRBD1 (5 bases). The CDR3 runs to 13 residues. CDR1 is MGHDK, CDR2 SYGVNS, per germline. V shed 7 bases and J shed 3 bases, with 12 bases lying between them. DNA of the CDR3: TGTGCCAGCACCCTGGGGGGGGACTATGGCTACACCTTC. The encoded protein is CASTLGGDYGYTF.

This clonotype has a handful of counts. This CDR3 reads CASSADSGANVLTF. CDR3 nucleotide sequence: TGTGCCAGCAGCGCGGATTCTGGGGCCAACGTCCTGACTTTC. The chain is built from TRBV6-2 or TRBV6-3 and TRBJ2-6; the D is unclear. V was trimmed by 6 bases and J by 1 base, leaving 7 bases between them. Germline values: CDR1 MNHEY, CDR2 SVGEGT. The CDR3 extends over 14 amino acids.

This clonotype was seen more than once but under ten times. The rearrangement links TRBV6-1 to TRBJ1-2, with 7 bases matching TRBD1. The CDR3 is 14 amino acids. Trimming cost V 0 bases and J 6 bases; bases outside gene matches: 4. CDR1 and CDR2 from the germline V gene are MNHNS and SASEGT. The CDR3 DNA reads as TGTGCCAGCAGTGAAGCGTTGGGACAGAATGGCTACACCTTC. It yields the protein CASSEALGQNGYTF.

This clonotype was counted a few times. The chain combines TRBV10-1 with TRBJ1-4; D gene unclear. CDR1 is WNHNN, CDR2 SYGVQD, per germline (reference sequence). Trimming pared 0 bases from V and 6 bases from J, leaving 11 bases between. CDR3 length: 15 residues. Written as DNA, the CDR3 is TGCGCCAGCAGTGAGTCTCTTAGCGGGGATGAAAAACTGTTTTTT. Amino acids: CASSESLSGDEKLFF.

The table lists this clonotype with a few counts. The chain joins TRBV6-2 or TRBV6-3 to TRBJ1-1, with D perhaps TRBD1 (6 bases). Germline-derived CDR1 and CDR2 are MNHEY and SVGEGT. Trimming removed 2 bases from V and 11 bases from J, with 18 bases in between. The CDR3 is made up of 14 amino acids. CDR3: CASSYTSGQPKAFF. The CDR3 DNA follows: TGTGCCAGCAGTTACACCTCGGGACAACCCAAGGCTTTCTTT.

This clonotype was seen only a few times. This chain connects TRBV12-3 or TRBV12-4 to TRBJ2-5, with a possible D match to TRBD2 (6 bases). Judging by the DNA end, TRBJ2-7 fits better; the J call may be wrong. The CDR3 length is 14 residues. The CDR3 nucleotides are TGTGCCAGCAGTTTCGCGGAGAGCGGGTACGAGCAGTACTTC. This translates into CASSFAESGYEQYF.

V is TRBV5-4 and J is TRBJ2-7, with D possibly called TRBD1 or TRBD2 (5 bases each). The CDR3 contains 16 residues. Trimming stripped 4 bases from V and 3 bases from J, with 20 bases between. Per the germline V gene, CDR1 is SGHNT and CDR2 is YYREEE (reference sequence). The CDR3 DNA reads as TGTGCCAGCAGCCCCCTCACTTCCGGGGCCAACTACGAGCAGTACTTC. Residues: CASSPLTSGANYEQYF.

This chain uses TRBV25-1 with TRBJ1-1; 7 nucleotides agree with TRBD1. Germline V gene sequence: CDR1 MGHDK, CDR2 SYGVNS. CDR3 size: 14 residues. V trimming: 1 base; J trimming: 3 bases; junction bases outside the gene matches: 2. The CDR3 protein is CASSELRGHTEAFF. The DNA of the CDR3 is TGTGCCAGCAGTGAATTGAGGGGGCACACTGAAGCTTTCTTT.

This clonotype was seen only a few times. V usage is TRBV7-9 and J usage is TRBJ2-2; D ambiguous. Germline CDR1 and CDR2: SEHNR and FQNEAQ (reference sequence). The CDR3 runs to 16 residues. With 5 bases removed from V and 0 bases from J, the gap between germline ends came to 13 bases. CDR3 bases: TGTGCCAGCAGCGAAGGAGCCTTTTCGAACACCGGGGAGCTGTTTTTT. As protein: CASSEGAFSNTGELFF.

This clonotype has a handful of counts. The rearrangement links TRBV20-1 to TRBJ1-2, with 9 bases aligning to TRBD1. Trimming at V came to 6 bases and at J to 8 bases, leaving 10 bases not matched to a gene. CDR3 length equals 13 residues. Germline assignment: CDR1 DFQATT and CDR2 SNEGSKA (reference sequence). CDR3 coding DNA: TGCAGTGCCAAGCGGGGGACAGGGTTCGGCTACACCTTC. Amino acid sequence: CSAKRGTGFGYTF.

This clonotype has just a few counts. The rearrangement joins TRBV20-1 to TRBJ1-1; the D gene is possibly TRBD1 (6 bases). Germline V CDR1 and CDR2: DFQATT, SNEGSKA (reference sequence). Trimming removed 1 base at V and 4 bases at J, with 10 bases between. This CDR3 is built from 13 residues. As DNA, the CDR3 is TGCAGTGCTAGAGTACAGGGATCCACTGAAGCTTTCTTT. Amino acid sequence: CSARVQGSTEAFF.

The genes are TRBV7-6 and TRBJ2-3; weak D call: TRBD2 (5 bases). The germline V gene encodes CDR1 SGHVS and CDR2 FNYEAQ. Trimming removed 2 bases at V and 2 bases at J, with 8 bases between. This CDR3 has 14 residues. Written as DNA, the CDR3 is TGTGCCAGCAGCTTACGGACTGTCACAGATACGCAGTATTTT. It specifies CASSLRTVTDTQYF.

In the case of this clonotype: A read error may produce the germline difference seen at one junction end. The chain uses TRBV29-1 and TRBJ2-3; D unclear. This CDR3 has 12 amino acids. Germline CDR1 reads SQVTM; CDR2 reads ANQGSEA. The CDR3 loop reads CGVATTGDTQYF. DNA of the CDR3: TGCGGCGTTGCCACCACGGGAGATACGCAGTATTTT.

This clonotype has only a few counts. This CDR3 reads CTINSGTGTDTQYF. Here the CDR3 DNA reads TGCACCATCAACTCTGGCACGGGCACAGATACGCAGTATTTT. This sequence joins TRBV29-1 and TRBJ2-3; unclear D gene. The CDR3 totals 14 residues. Germline-derived CDR1 and CDR2 are SQVTM and ANQGSEA.

The chain is built from TRBV12-3 or TRBV12-4 and TRBJ1-1; D not resolved. V lost 3 bases and J 0 bases, leaving 11 bases between the germline ends. CDR3 length: 15 amino acids. The CDR3 nucleotides are TGTGCCAGCAGTTTTGGGCCTAGCCTGAACACTGAAGCTTTCTTT. This translates into CASSFGPSLNTEAFF.

This clonotype was counted between two and nine times. This rearrangement joins TRBV12-3 or TRBV12-4 to TRBJ1-2, with TRBD1 matching over 8 bases. The ends lost 5 bases at V and 5 bases at J; junction bases unmatched: 7. This CDR3 spans 14 amino acids. The CDR3 reads CASSPRQGRYGYTF. Written as DNA, the CDR3 is TGTGCCAGCAGTCCGAGACAGGGGCGATATGGCTACACCTTC.

The chain links TRBV12-3 or TRBV12-4 to TRBJ1-1; D call uncertain. Trimming removed 6 bases at V and 1 base at J, with 18 bases between. This CDR3 comprises 16 residues. This chain's CDR3 is CASRTPLGGRNTEAFF. The CDR3 DNA follows: TGTGCCAGCAGGACCCCCTTGGGCGGGAGGAACACTGAAGCTTTCTTT.

This clonotype was seen more than once but under ten times. V is TRBV20-1 and J is TRBJ1-1; the match to TRBD1 covers 11 bases. Germline CDR1 reads DFQATT; CDR2 reads SNEGSKA (reference sequence). The CDR3 has 15 amino acids. V lost 0 bases and J lost 7; bases outside the gene matches: 7. The CDR3 coding sequence is TGCAGTGCTAGAGATTGGGGACAGGGGGTTGGTGAAGCTTTCTTT. This sequence encodes CSARDWGQGVGEAFF.

This clonotype was detected a few times. The V gene is TRBV9, the J gene TRBJ2-3; 10 bases map to TRBD2. This CDR3 has 16 amino acids. Trimming took 4 bases from V and 4 from J; bases not matched to a gene: 9. Germline CDR1 reads SGDLS; CDR2 reads YYNGEE. CDR3 in amino acids: CASSPLAGDLADTQYF. CDR3 DNA sequence: TGTGCCAGCAGCCCGCTAGCGGGAGATCTGGCAGATACGCAGTATTTT. The complete variable domain, with remaining parts taken from reference TRBV9 and TRBJ2-3, reads DSGVTQTPKHLITATGQRVTLRCSPRSGDLSVYWYQQSLDQGLQFLIQYYNGEERAKGNILERFSAQQFPDLHSELNLSSLELGDSALYFCASSPLAGDLADTQYFGPGTRLTVL.

The CDR3 loop reads CASSYSEGLSNQPQHF. The CDR3 nucleotides are TGTGCCAGCAGTTACTCGGAGGGTTTAAGCAATCAGCCCCAGCATTTT. The V gene is TRBV6-6, the J gene TRBJ1-5; no reliable D call. V shed 0 bases and J shed 1 base, with 10 bases lying between them. The CDR3 contains 16 residues. CDR1 is MNHNY and CDR2 is SVGAGI in the germline V gene (reference sequence).

This clonotype was seen at least ten times. The chain has TRBV20-1 and TRBJ2-5, with TRBD2 identical over 13 bases. The V segment lost 2 bases and the J segment 1 base; nucleotides outside the gene matches: 4. Looked up from germline, CDR1 is DFQATT and CDR2 is SNEGSKA (reference sequence). The CDR3 extends over 16 amino acids. The CDR3 coding sequence is TGCAGTGCTAGAACCCGACTAGCGGGGGGCCAAGAGACCCAGTACTTC. Translation gives CSARTRLAGGQETQYF.

This clonotype was counted between two and nine times. The chain employs TRBV2 and TRBJ2-7; 7 bases fit TRBD2. The CDR3 has 13 residues. With 4 bases clipped from V and 5 bases from J, the junction kept 5 bases outside the gene matches. Germline V gene data show CDR1 as SNHLY and CDR2 as FYNNEI. The chain's CDR3 is CASSVIRGDEQYV. For the CDR3, the DNA is TGTGCCAGCAGTGTGATTCGGGGGGACGAGCAGTACGTC.

This clonotype has a handful of counts. The chain employs TRBV9 and TRBJ2-5, with D tentatively TRBD1 (5 bases). Germline V gives CDR1 SGDLS, CDR2 YYNGEE. The V gene lost 0 bases and the J gene lost 5 bases, with 11 bases spanning the gap. The CDR3 length is 14 residues. CDR3: CASSVDPGFETQYF. The CDR3 bases are TGTGCCAGCAGCGTAGATCCAGGGTTTGAGACCCAGTACTTC.

The V call is TRBV20-1, the J call TRBJ2-7; 8 positions agree with TRBD2. The J call is doubtful: the DNA matches TRBJ2-1 better. The CDR3 runs 14 residues. Germline V CDR1 and CDR2: DFQATT, SNEGSKA (reference sequence). CDR3 region: CSGQRGGLYNEQFF. The CDR3 nucleotides are TGCAGTGGACAACGGGGGGGCCTTTACAATGAGCAGTTCTTC.

This clonotype was counted only a few times. This sequence joins TRBV5-6 and TRBJ2-5; D may be TRBD1 (6 bases). From germline, CDR1 is SGHDT and CDR2 YYEEEE. This CDR3 has 15 residues. Trimming left V 2 bases short and J 2 bases short, with 13 bases between. CDR3 protein: CASSFFDRPQETQYF. In DNA form, the CDR3 reads TGTGCCAGCAGCTTTTTCGACAGGCCACAAGAGACCCAGTACTTC.

V and J are TRBV29-1 and TRBJ2-5; D remains ambiguous. V was cut by 5 bases and J by 4 bases, with 11 bases left in between. The CDR3 length is 12 residues. The germline gives CDR1 SQVTM, CDR2 ANQGSEA. The CDR3 DNA follows: TGCAGCGTTAGGGCTCTCGGAGAGACCCAGTACTTC. Translated: CSVRALGETQYF. Drawing the rest from reference TRBV29-1 and TRBJ2-5, the complete variable domain is SAVISQKPSRDICQRGTSLTIQCQVDSQVTMMFWYRQQPGQSLTLIATANQGSEATYESGFVIDKFPISRPNLTFSTLTVSNMSPEDSSIYLCSVRALGETQYFGPGTRLLVL.

The chain uses TRBV12-5 and TRBJ2-4, with D possibly called TRBD1 or TRBD2 (5 bases each). V lost 7 bases and J lost 0, with 19 bases in between. The germline CDR1 and CDR2 sequences are LGHNT and FRNRAP. The CDR3 spans 17 residues. The CDR3 region has the DNA TGTGCTAGTGCCCTGCCCCCGGGGCAACTAGCCAAAAACATTCAGTACTTC. This codes for CASALPPGQLAKNIQYF.

Note on this clonotype: One end of the junction fails to match germline, which may point to a read error. The chain joins TRBV18 to TRBJ1-1; D uncertain. The CDR3 is 12 amino acids. Germline V gene lookup returns CDR1 KGHSH and CDR2 LQKENI. Here the CDR3 DNA reads TGTGCCGGCTCACCAGGAGCCACTGAAGCTTTCTTT. Translation gives CAGSPGATEAFF.

On this clonotype itself: This is likely a read error, given that the CDR3 carries no conserved phenylalanine or tryptophan at its end. V usage is TRBV29-1 and J usage is TRBJ2-1; 8 bases align to TRBD1. The germline gives CDR1 SQVTM, CDR2 ANQGSEA. J gave up 7 bases and V 6 bases, and 5 bases lay outside the gene matches. The CDR3 length is 12 residues. The CDR3 is CSVWDRRNEQFS. The CDR3 nucleotides read TGCAGCGTGTGGGACAGGCGTAATGAGCAGTTCTCC.